The next 19 T cell receptor beta chains were all read from a single sample in a study of tumor-infiltrating lymphocytes in primary liver carcinoma. With a constant-region primer, TCR beta cDNA was made from 500 ng of total RNA. ARM-PCR was slightly modified, and three nested multiplex PCR rounds with it gave rise to the TCR beta libraries. Each of the first two PCR rounds ran roughly 9 cycles with TRBV1-TRBV30 forward and C-beta reverse primers. TCRdb reprocessed the multiplex PCR reads with MiXCR, giving one entry per CDR3 protein. The sample lists 80,000 or so distinct CDR3 sequences; about two thirds were seen once. DNA and RNA were both co-extracted from about 19-30 mg of bulk tissue that had not been sorted. The source material was liver tumor tissue from sampling region 4. Subset reported: tumor region T4, right-lateral pole. The origin of the receptors is a woman aged 55 to 70 with primary liver carcinoma and hepatitis B virus infection.

As for this clonotype: At one of its ends the junction is not consistent with the germline gene, which may arise from a read error. The chain joins TRBV11-2 to TRBJ1-2; perhaps TRBD1 as D (6 bases). The CDR3 contains 15 residues. Germline CDR1 and CDR2: SGHAT and FQNNGV. The CDR3 DNA reads TGTGCCAGCGGCTTAATAATACAGGGAGATGGTGACTACACCTTC. This gives the protein CASGLIIQGDGDYTF. Using reference TRBV11-2 and TRBJ1-2 for the parts outside the CDR3, the full variable domain is EAGVAQSPRYKIIEKRQSVAFWCNPISGHATLYWYQQILGQGPKLLIQFQNNGVVDDSQLPKDRFSAERLKGVDSTLKIQPAKLEDSAVYLCASGLIIQGDGDYTFGSGTRLTVV.

V is TRBV4-1 and J is TRBJ2-5, with no clear D. The CDR3 is 13 residues long. Trimming removed 8 bases at V and 5 bases at J, with 15 bases between. Germline CDR1 reads MGHRA; CDR2 reads YSYEKL. This CDR3 reads CASCRWRKETQYF. As DNA, the CDR3 is TGCGCCAGCTGCCGGTGGAGAAAGGAGACCCAGTACTTC.

In its sample, this clonotype ranks as medium-sized. The chain combines TRBV12-3 or TRBV12-4 with TRBJ1-1, with D possibly TRBD1 on 6 matching bases. Trimming removed 4 bases at V and 6 bases at J, with 6 bases between. This CDR3 has 11 residues. CDR3: CASSSGAEAFF. The CDR3 nucleotides read TGTGCCAGCAGTTCAGGGGCTGAAGCTTTCTTT.

V gene TRBV30 combines with J gene TRBJ1-2; D not certain. This CDR3 spans 12 amino acids. Germline V gene sequence: CDR1 GTSNPN, CDR2 SVGIG (reference sequence). The V end lost 5 bases, the J end lost 3 bases, and 10 bases lay between the germline ends. CDR3 sequence (DNA): TGTGCCTGGGGTACAACCGACTATGGCTACACCTTC. This gives the protein CAWGTTDYGYTF.

This clonotype was seen repeatedly, ten times or more. The chain has TRBV5-1 and TRBJ2-3, with TRBD2 identical over 12 bases. V lost 4 bases to trimming and J lost 3 bases; unmatched junction nucleotides: 9. CDR1 and CDR2 (germline): SGHRS, YFSETQ. The CDR3 spans 17 residues. In DNA, the CDR3 is TGCGCCAGCAGCCTCCTCGGACTAGCGGGATCAACAGATACGCAGTATTTT. It encodes CASSLLGLAGSTDTQYF.

The chain joins TRBV10-2 to TRBJ2-2, with TRBD1 matching 7 bases. From germline, CDR1 is WSHSY and CDR2 SAAADI. J was trimmed by 9 bases and V by 6 bases; bases with no gene match: 10. CDR3 length: 14 amino acids. The DNA for the CDR3 is TGCGCCAGCAGACTGGGACAGTATACCTGGGAGCTGTTTTTT. Amino acids: CASRLGQYTWELFF.

Regarding this clonotype: This CDR3 is missing its conserved last phenylalanine or tryptophan, likely due to a read error. The chain combines TRBV12-3 or TRBV12-4 with TRBJ2-1, with 7 bases matching TRBD2. The CDR3 covers 18 residues. V dropped 1 base and J dropped 4; count of bases not matched to a gene: 13. The CDR3 loop is CASSLEAGPVLAYNEQFI. The CDR3 DNA reads as TGTGCCAGCAGTTTAGAGGCAGGGCCGGTACTAGCGTACAATGAGCAGTTCATC.

This clonotype showed up just once. The missing conserved phenylalanine or tryptophan at the end of this CDR3 makes a read error likely. This chain joins TRBV10-3 and TRBJ2-2; possibly TRBD2 for D (5 bases). CDR1 and CDR2 from the germline V gene are ENHRY and SYGVKD. V dropped 9 bases and J dropped 4 bases, with 24 bases sitting between them. The CDR3 runs to 17 residues. The CDR3 DNA sequence: TGTGCCATAAAATCCGGACTGAATAGTGGGTCCACCGGGGAGCTGTTTTAT. The encoded protein is CAIKSGLNSGSTGELFY.

This rearrangement joins TRBV11-2 to TRBJ2-7; 14 nucleotides match TRBD2. Trimming cost V 5 bases and J 3 bases; bases outside gene matches: 18. The CDR3 is 20 residues long. Germline loops: CDR1 SGHAT, CDR2 FQNNGV. The CDR3 region has the DNA TGTGCCAGCAGCGCCATTCCCCGACTAGCGGGAGGGCAGAAACTCTACGAGCAGTACTTC. Amino acid sequence: CASSAIPRLAGGQKLYEQYF.

This clonotype came up many times. J is TRBJ2-3 and V is TRBV6-1; TRBD2 matches at 15 bases. V dropped 4 bases and J dropped 5; count of bases not matched to a gene: 4. The CDR3 has 16 amino acids. Germline CDR1 MNHNS, CDR2 SASEGT. CDR3: CASSARTSGRVDTQYF. CDR3 sequence (DNA): TGTGCCAGCAGTGCCCGGACTAGCGGGAGGGTAGATACGCAGTATTTT.

J is TRBJ2-7 and V is TRBV7-8, with 11 nucleotides matching TRBD2. This CDR3 is 16 amino acids long. V lost 7 bases, J lost 3 bases, and 11 bases stayed unmatched. Germline assignment: CDR1 SGHVS and CDR2 FQNEAQ. The CDR3 bases are TGTGCCAGCAACTCACAGGGACTAGCGGTTTACTACGAGCAGTACTTC. Translated, it gives CASNSQGLAVYYEQYF.

About this clonotype itself: At one end the junction does not follow the germline gene, possibly because of a read error. The chain couples TRBV11-2 to TRBJ1-6; D call uncertain. Germline CDR1 is SGHAT and CDR2 is FQNNGV. There are 13 residues in the CDR3. CDR3 DNA sequence: TGTGACAGCAGCCTAACGTCAAATTCACCCCTCCACTTT. It codes for CDSSLTSNSPLHF.

A note on this clonotype: A much bigger clone sits one base away, suggesting this may be a read error. This chain links TRBV7-9 with TRBJ2-4; D remains unclear. CDR1 and CDR2 (germline): SEHNR, FQNEAQ (reference sequence). The CDR3 is 11 residues long. CDR3 loop: CARSLENIQYF. The DNA for the CDR3 is TGTGCCAGGAGCTTAGAGAACATTCAGTACTTC.

Comment on this clonotype: One junction end does not reproduce the germline sequence, and a read error may be involved. This sequence joins TRBV6-1 and TRBJ2-1, with 10 bases that match TRBD1. The CDR3 extends over 15 amino acids. Germline V gene lookup returns CDR1 MNHNS and CDR2 SASEGT. The CDR3: CVSSVRDRGGNEQFF. CDR3 sequence (DNA): TGCGTCAGCAGTGTGAGGGACAGGGGTGGCAATGAGCAGTTCTTC.

Regarding this clonotype: One end of the junction fails to match germline, which may point to a read error. The V call is TRBV11-2, the J call TRBJ2-4; D remains ambiguous. The CDR3 runs 14 residues. Germline CDR1 is SGHAT and CDR2 is FQNNGV. The DNA of the CDR3 is TGTGCAAGCAGCTTGGCGAGACCGAAAAACGTTCAGTACTTC. Encoded protein: CASSLARPKNVQYF. Full variable domain (missing parts from reference TRBV11-2 and TRBJ2-4): EAGVAQSPRYKIIEKRQSVAFWCNPISGHATLYWYQQILGQGPKLLIQFQNNGVVDDSQLPKDRFSAERLKGVDSTLKIQPAKLEDSAVYLCASSLARPKNVQYFGAGTRLSVL.

This clonotype was seen ten or more times. J is TRBJ1-4 and V is TRBV6-5, with unresolved D. V was trimmed by 4 bases and J by 8 bases, leaving 20 bases between them. This CDR3 contains 16 residues. Germline lookup yields CDR1 MNHEY and CDR2 SVGAGI. CDR3 protein: CASSSAEQSSLEKLFF. The CDR3 DNA reads TGTGCCAGCAGTTCTGCCGAACAGTCCTCCCTAGAAAAACTGTTTTTT.

A word on this clonotype: An end of the junction differs from the germline gene, which may be a read error. The chain is built from TRBV11-1 and TRBJ2-2, with 7 positions matching TRBD2. Germline loops: CDR1 SGHAT, CDR2 FQDESV (reference sequence). The CDR3 runs 16 residues. The CDR3 nucleotides are TGTACCAGCAGCCCCTCGGGACTACAAAACACCGGGGACCTGTTTTTT. This translates into CTSSPSGLQNTGDLFF.

With regard to this clonotype: The conserved phenylalanine or tryptophan normally closing the CDR3 is absent here, so this likely arose from a read error. This rearrangement joins TRBV5-1 to TRBJ2-1; a weak D match, TRBD2 (6 bases). CDR1 and CDR2 (germline): SGHRS, YFSETQ. This CDR3 contains 14 residues. The CDR3: CASSFGGSCNEQFV. For the CDR3, the DNA is TGCGCCAGCAGCTTTGGGGGGTCCTGCAATGAGCAGTTCGTC.

To note about this clonotype: One junction end does not reproduce the germline sequence, and a read error may be involved. The chain links TRBV5-6 to TRBJ2-5, with D possibly TRBD2 on 6 matching bases. Germline CDR1 is SGHDT and CDR2 is YYEEEE. This CDR3 contains 15 residues. The DNA for the CDR3 is TGTGCCAGCAGCCTGTATGGGGCGGGAAAAGAGACCCGGTACTTC. Its translation: CASSLYGAGKETRYF. The entire variable domain, with the rest obtained from reference TRBV5-6 and TRBJ2-5, is as follows: DAGVTQSPTHLIKTRGQQVTLRCSPKSGHDTVSWYQQALGQGPQFIFQYYEEEERQRGNFPDRFSGHQFPNYSSELNVNALLLGDSALYLCASSLYGAGKETRYFGPGTRLLVL.